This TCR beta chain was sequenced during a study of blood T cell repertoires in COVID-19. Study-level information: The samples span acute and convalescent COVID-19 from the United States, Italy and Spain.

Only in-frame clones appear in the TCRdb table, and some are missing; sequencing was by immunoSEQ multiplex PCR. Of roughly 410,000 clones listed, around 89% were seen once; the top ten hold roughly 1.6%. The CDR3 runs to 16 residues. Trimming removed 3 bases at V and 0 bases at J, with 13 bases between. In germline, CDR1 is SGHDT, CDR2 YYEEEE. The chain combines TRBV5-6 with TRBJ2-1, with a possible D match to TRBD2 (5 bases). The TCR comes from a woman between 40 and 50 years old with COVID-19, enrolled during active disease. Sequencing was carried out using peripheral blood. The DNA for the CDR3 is TGTGCCAGCAGCTCATTCCCCACTAGCTCCTACAATGAGCAGTTCTTC. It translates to CASSSFPTSSYNEQFF.